This entry describes one T cell receptor beta chain. The sample originates from a study of blood T cells in healthy people across ages. Together with a sample-barcoded 5' primer, a J-beta primer mix was included in a second PCR lasting roughly 6 to 12 cycles. TCRdb itself ran the 5' RACE reads through MiXCR, one entry per CDR3 protein. This sample has about 1.7 million distinct CDR3 sequences, with 28% found just once. This TCR was sampled from a woman under 40 in good health. The sequenced material came from blood.

CDR3 sequence (DNA): TGTGCCAGCGACCCGAGGGCCGCTAACTATGGCTACACCTTC. It translates to CASDPRAANYGYTF. The J gene is TRBJ1-2, the V gene TRBV28; the D is unclear. V lost 8 bases and J 0 bases, leaving 13 bases between the germline ends. The length of the CDR3 is 14 residues. Germline V gene sequence: CDR1 MDHEN, CDR2 SYDVKM.